These 17 T cell receptor beta chains originate from one sample sequenced in a study of CD8 T cells in Susac syndrome. An input of roughly 0.45 to 1 ug of RNA was subjected to reverse transcription using random hexamers. TCRdb independently ran MiXCR on the immunoSEQ multiplex PCR reads; one entry per CDR3 protein. The repertoire has around 99,000 distinct CDR3 sequences, 95% to 98% of them found once; the top ten carry roughly 0.099%. The sequencing sample was made of CD4+ T cells from PBMCs. These receptor sequences come from a human donor in good health.

The chain has TRBV19 and TRBJ2-1, with 14 bases fitting TRBD2. J was trimmed by 9 bases and V by 3 bases; bases with no gene match: 10. CDR1 and CDR2 (germline): LNHDA, SQIVND (reference sequence). The CDR3 is 17 residues long. DNA for the CDR3: TGTGCCAGTAGTATCGGGAGACTAGCGGGAGGGCCGTTTGAGCAGTTCTTC. This codes for CASSIGRLAGGPFEQFF.

The J gene is TRBJ1-5, the V gene TRBV20-1; maybe TRBD1 (6 bases). CDR1 DFQATT and CDR2 SNEGSKA come from the germline V gene (reference sequence). CDR3 size: 14 residues. Deletions cut 6 bases from V and 0 bases from J, with 12 bases between. CDR3 coding DNA: TGCAGTGCCACCGGGGGCGTTAGCAATCAGCCCCAGCATTTT. As protein: CSATGGVSNQPQHF.

The chain joins TRBV4-2 to TRBJ1-3; D gene unclear. Per the germline V gene, CDR1 is LGHNA and CDR2 is YNFKEQ. The CDR3 runs 15 residues. With 0 bases removed from V and 4 bases from J, the gap between germline ends came to 10 bases. DNA for the CDR3: TGTGCCAGCAGCCAAGAAAGCGCAGTGGGAAACACCATATATTTT. It specifies CASSQESAVGNTIYF.

The chain couples TRBV7-3 to TRBJ2-1, with D tentatively TRBD1 (6 bases). The CDR3 is 12 amino acids. The V end lost 5 bases, the J end lost 9 bases, and 11 bases lay between the germline ends. The germline CDR1 and CDR2 sequences are SGHTA and FQGTGA. CDR3 in DNA: TGTGCCAGCAGCGTAATAGGGGGTGAGCAGTTCTTC. Residues: CASSVIGGEQFF.

This clonotype appeared once. The genes are TRBV3-1 and TRBJ2-7; 7 nucleotides match TRBD1. J gave up 5 bases and V 1 base, and 8 bases lay outside the gene matches. The CDR3 covers 15 residues. The V gene's germline CDR1 is LGHDT and CDR2 YNNKEL (reference sequence). In nucleotides, the CDR3 is TGTGCCAGCAGCCAAGGAAGACAGGGAATCCACGAGCAGTACTTC. This sequence encodes CASSQGRQGIHEQYF.

The V call is TRBV4-1, the J call TRBJ2-5, with no clear D. V was cut by 5 bases and J by 5 bases, with 12 bases left in between. The germline V gene has CDR1 MGHRA and CDR2 YSYEKL. This CDR3 spans 13 amino acids. The DNA of the CDR3 is TGCGCCAGCAGCTCCACCCTGGGGGAGACCCAGTACTTC. This codes for CASSSTLGETQYF.

The genes are TRBV13 and TRBJ2-7, with D unclear. The length of the CDR3 is 14 residues. V lost 0 bases and J lost 6, with 12 bases in between. The V gene's germline CDR1 is PRHDT and CDR2 FYEKMQ (reference sequence). The CDR3 reads CASSLGLKPSEQYF. The CDR3 DNA reads TGTGCCAGCAGCTTAGGCTTGAAGCCTAGCGAGCAGTACTTC.

This clonotype was found once. CDR3 amino acids: CASSEGFSYEQYF. DNA for the CDR3: TGTGCCAGCAGCGAGGGATTCTCCTACGAGCAGTACTTC. J is TRBJ2-7 and V is TRBV6-2 or TRBV6-3; D perhaps matches TRBD2 (5 bases). Germline V gene lookup returns CDR1 MNHEY and CDR2 SVGEGT. The germline V and J ends were trimmed by 6 bases and 0 bases, with 9 bases remaining between them. The length of the CDR3 is 13 residues.

The J gene is TRBJ1-5, the V gene TRBV6-5, with 8 bases matching TRBD1. Trimming took 4 bases from V and 6 from J; bases not matched to a gene: 2. Germline V lookup: CDR1 MNHEY, CDR2 SVGAGI. The CDR3 loop spans 13 amino acids. The CDR3, as DNA: TGTGCCAGCAGTTCGGACAGGGCTCAGCCCCAGCATTTT. It codes for CASSSDRAQPQHF.

The sample holds one count of this clonotype. This chain connects TRBV6-5 to TRBJ2-5, with D perhaps TRBD2 (6 bases). The germline V gene has CDR1 MNHEY and CDR2 SVGAGI. CDR3 size: 13 residues. The V gene lost 7 bases and the J gene lost 4 bases, with 13 bases spanning the gap. The CDR3 DNA follows: TGTGCCAGCATCGCGGGAATCGGAGAGACCCAGTACTTC. Its protein product is CASIAGIGETQYF.

The chain combines TRBV3-1 with TRBJ2-5, with D unresolved. The germline CDR1 and CDR2 sequences are LGHDT and YNNKEL (reference sequence). V lost 5 bases to trimming and J lost 2 bases, with 12 bases between them. CDR3 size: 14 residues. The CDR3 loop reads CASSARTRQETQYF. The CDR3, as DNA: TGTGCCAGCAGCGCACGGACGAGACAAGAGACCCAGTACTTC.

This clonotype was found once. This chain connects TRBV30 to TRBJ1-6; the D gene is possibly TRBD1 (5 bases). CDR1 is GTSNPN, CDR2 SVGIG, per germline (reference sequence). The ends were cut back, 1 base at V and 5 bases at J, with 6 bases in the middle. The CDR3 is made up of 13 amino acids. The CDR3 DNA reads as TGTGCCTGGAGTGCAGGGAATAATTCACCCCTCCACTTT. Translated, it gives CAWSAGNNSPLHF.

The V call is TRBV7-9, the J call TRBJ2-5, with 7 positions matching TRBD1. Germline CDR1 SEHNR, CDR2 FQNEAQ (reference sequence). This CDR3 has 15 residues. V lost 5 bases, J lost 3 bases, and 9 bases stayed unmatched. CDR3 residues: CASSEGQRLEETQYF. In DNA, the CDR3 is TGTGCCAGCAGCGAGGGACAGCGCCTCGAAGAGACCCAGTACTTC.

The J gene is TRBJ2-7, the V gene TRBV29-1; the match to TRBD1 covers 10 bases. Trimming cost V 4 bases and J 5 bases; bases outside gene matches: 8. The CDR3 extends over 14 amino acids. In germline, CDR1 is SQVTM, CDR2 ANQGSEA. The CDR3 region is CSVGDRGMQNEQYF. CDR3 bases: TGCAGCGTTGGGGACAGGGGCATGCAAAACGAGCAGTACTTC.

V gene TRBV20-1 combines with J gene TRBJ1-5; no definite D call. CDR3 length equals 12 residues. V lost 6 bases and J 4 bases, leaving 10 bases between the germline ends. The germline CDR1 and CDR2 sequences are DFQATT and SNEGSKA (reference sequence). The DNA for the CDR3 is TGCAGTGCAAAGGACGGGAATCAGCCCCAGCATTTT. As protein: CSAKDGNQPQHF.

The chain joins TRBV2 to TRBJ1-1; no reliable D call. The CDR3 runs to 11 residues. V was shortened by 5 bases and J by 2 bases, with 3 bases between the two germline ends. Germline V gene lookup returns CDR1 SNHLY and CDR2 FYNNEI. CDR3 DNA: TGTGCCAGCAGTATAAACACTGAAGCTTTCTTT. Its protein product is CASSINTEAFF.

The chain employs TRBV9 and TRBJ2-6; D is undetermined. Trimming removed 3 bases at V and 0 bases at J, with 7 bases between. CDR3 length equals 15 residues. Per the germline V gene, CDR1 is SGDLS and CDR2 is YYNGEE. Here the CDR3 DNA reads TGTGCCAGCAGCGGAACAGTCTCTGGGGCCAACGTCCTGACTTTC. It encodes CASSGTVSGANVLTF. Full variable domain (remainder filled in from reference TRBV9 and TRBJ2-6): DSGVTQTPKHLITATGQRVTLRCSPRSGDLSVYWYQQSLDQGLQFLIQYYNGEERAKGNILERFSAQQFPDLHSELNLSSLELGDSALYFCASSGTVSGANVLTFGAGSRLTVL.